This T cell receptor beta chain was sequenced for a study of cytomegalovirus exposure and HLA in healthy donors. Among the donors, all were healthy bone marrow donors. V shed 0 bases, J shed 2 bases, and the junction held 0 bases outside the gene matches. The CDR3 contains 16 residues. The V gene's germline CDR1 is ENHRY and CDR2 SYGVKD. This clone came up once. The target antigen is unknown. Study-level points and caveats: Most TCR sequences showed up rarely, but some public TCRs showed up in many donors. In an earlier analysis, about 87% or about 30%: the productive usage of most TCR beta V segments. Accurate HLA-A and HLA-B prediction from TCR beta sequences was reported for most subjects.

The PCR made use of 60 Vbeta and 13 Jbeta primers. Clones were read by immunoSEQ multiplex PCR, and TCRdb kept only the in-frame ones, dropping some. The sample consists of roughly 200,000 clones, 70% to 80% of them appearing once. This chain links TRBV10-3 with TRBJ2-6, with 8 bases that match TRBD1. This sequence was found in a young man in good health and CMV-seronegative. The sequenced material came from PBMCs. The CDR3 is CAISESDRAGANVLTF. Written as DNA, the CDR3 is TGTGCCATCAGTGAGTCGGACAGGGCTGGGGCCAACGTCCTGACTTTC.